The 15 T cell receptor beta chains listed next were all sequenced from one sample in a study of cytomegalovirus exposure and HLA in healthy donors. In the PCR, 60 Vbeta and 13 Jbeta primers were used. Repertoires were generated with immunoSEQ multiplex PCR, while TCRdb's copy carries only in-frame clones and drops some. The sample contains about 140,000 clones, about 74% of which appear only once. Sequencing was done on a sample of PBMCs. These receptor sequences come from a male donor in good health and CMV-seronegative.

This sequence joins TRBV6-6 and TRBJ2-2, with 7 bases matching TRBD2. The length of the CDR3 is 16 residues. Germline V lookup: CDR1 MNHNY, CDR2 SVGAGI (reference sequence). The trim removed 7 bases at V and 5 bases at J, leaving 13 bases unmatched. CDR3 loop: CASKPHAGVETGELFF. The CDR3 bases are TGTGCCAGCAAGCCCCACGCGGGGGTAGAGACCGGGGAGCTGTTTTTT.

The chain is built from TRBV2 and TRBJ2-5, with TRBD1 identical over 7 bases. Per germline, CDR1 SNHLY and CDR2 FYNNEI. The CDR3 length is 15 residues. V was pared by 7 bases and J by 0 bases, with 8 bases of the junction left unmatched. CDR3 residues: CASNIRDSDQETQYF. In DNA, the CDR3 is TGTGCCAGCAATATCCGGGACAGCGACCAAGAGACCCAGTACTTC.

The genes are TRBV11-1 and TRBJ2-7; perhaps TRBD1 as D (7 bases). The CDR3 runs to 14 residues. Germline CDR1 SGHAT, CDR2 FQDESV (reference sequence). Trimming shortened V by 2 bases and J by 3 bases, and 11 bases separated the two germline ends. Here the CDR3 reads CASSLNQGGYEQYF. The DNA for the CDR3 is TGTGCCAGCAGCTTAAATCAGGGGGGCTACGAGCAGTACTTC.

This rearrangement joins TRBV29-1 to TRBJ2-1; 8 nucleotides match TRBD2. Germline loops: CDR1 SQVTM, CDR2 ANQGSEA. The ends lost 6 bases at V and 8 bases at J; junction bases unmatched: 18. The CDR3 has 16 residues. The CDR3 reads CSVDGVAGKGGDEQFF. In nucleotides, the CDR3 is TGCAGCGTCGATGGGGTAGCGGGGAAGGGAGGCGATGAGCAGTTCTTC.

The rearrangement links TRBV27 to TRBJ1-2, with unresolved D. Germline values: CDR1 MNHEY, CDR2 SMNVEV (reference sequence). The CDR3 runs 15 residues. Trimming removed 7 bases from V and 0 bases from J, with 15 bases in between. The CDR3 spells CASKLGSGSNYGYTF. The DNA of the CDR3 is TGTGCCAGCAAGTTGGGGAGTGGATCTAACTATGGCTACACCTTC.

The chain's CDR3 is CASSPGPGDLSYEQYF. The CDR3 DNA sequence: TGCGCCAGCAGCCCAGGCCCAGGGGATCTTTCCTACGAGCAGTACTTC. The chain links TRBV4-3 to TRBJ2-7; possible D gene TRBD1, 6 bases. The V and J ends lost 4 bases and 1 base respectively, with 17 bases between them. Germline lookup yields CDR1 LGHNA and CDR2 YSLEER. This CDR3 region has 16 residues.

The rearrangement joins TRBV27 to TRBJ2-3; 11 bases fit TRBD2. V shed 2 bases and J 0 bases; nucleotides not matched to a gene: 13. This CDR3 is 20 amino acids long. Germline V gives CDR1 MNHEY, CDR2 SMNVEV (reference sequence). DNA of the CDR3: TGTGCCAGCAGTTTAGTCGGGCCTATTAGCGGGAGGGGGAGCACAGATACGCAGTATTTT. Translation gives CASSLVGPISGRGSTDTQYF.

This chain joins TRBV4-1 and TRBJ1-4; a possible D gene is TRBD1 (5 bases). V shed 2 bases and J shed 5 bases, with 18 bases lying between them. This CDR3 comprises 17 residues. Germline V gene lookup returns CDR1 MGHRA and CDR2 YSYEKL. CDR3 in amino acids: CASSQTPLRRGNEKLFF. For the CDR3, the DNA is TGCGCCAGCAGCCAAACACCTCTTAGGAGGGGCAATGAAAAACTGTTTTTT.

The rearrangement uses TRBV5-6 and TRBJ2-1, with a weak D call TRBD2 (6 bases). Germline V lookup: CDR1 SGHDT, CDR2 YYEEEE. The CDR3 loop spans 14 amino acids. The germline V and J ends were trimmed by 0 bases and 6 bases, with 10 bases remaining between them. The CDR3 reads CASSLVLASNEQFF. DNA of the CDR3: TGTGCCAGCAGCTTGGTTCTAGCGAGCAATGAGCAGTTCTTC.

V usage is TRBV5-1 and J usage is TRBJ2-4, with D possibly TRBD1 on 5 matching bases. V lost 4 bases, J lost 8 bases, and 16 bases lay in between. CDR1 and CDR2 (germline): SGHRS, YFSETQ. The CDR3 runs 14 residues. CDR3 region: CASSPDDLGHIQYF. The DNA of the CDR3 is TGCGCCAGCAGCCCCGACGACCTGGGGCACATTCAGTACTTC.

This clone was picked up a small number of times. The chain has TRBV27 and TRBJ2-6; D remains ambiguous. CDR3 size: 16 residues. Looked up from germline, CDR1 is MNHEY and CDR2 is SMNVEV (reference sequence). Trimming took off 2 bases at V and 0 bases at J, with 8 bases between the two ends. The CDR3 loop reads CASSLRRYSGANVLTF. The CDR3 DNA is TGTGCCAGCAGTTTACGGCGGTACTCTGGGGCCAACGTCCTGACTTTC. The variable domain in full, with the rest retrieved from reference TRBV27 and TRBJ2-6, is EAQVTQNPRYLITVTGKKLTVTCSQNMNHEYMSWYRQDPGLGLRQIYYSMNVEVTDKGDVPEGYKVSRKEKRNFPLILESPSPNQTSLYFCASSLRRYSGANVLTFGAGSRLTVL.

J is TRBJ1-1 and V is TRBV15; possibly TRBD1 for D (6 bases). The germline V gene has CDR1 LNHNV and CDR2 YYDKDF (reference sequence). This CDR3 spans 16 amino acids. V lost 1 base to trimming and J lost 1 base, with 13 bases between them. The CDR3 sequence: CATSRVGGGPNTEAFF. The CDR3 bases are TGTGCCACCAGCAGAGTGGGGGGGGGCCCGAACACTGAAGCTTTCTTT.

CDR3: CASSSRVLDEQFF. The DNA of the CDR3 is TGTGCCAGCAGCTCCCGGGTCCTCGATGAGCAGTTCTTC. The rearrangement joins TRBV7-6 to TRBJ2-1; D is uncertain. This CDR3 has 13 amino acids. The germline V gene has CDR1 SGHVS and CDR2 FNYEAQ. Trimming removed 4 bases at V and 8 bases at J, with 12 bases between.

V gene TRBV10-2 combines with J gene TRBJ2-7; D perhaps matches TRBD2 (5 bases). CDR3 length: 11 residues. Germline V CDR1 and CDR2: WSHSY, SAAADI. Trimming pared 6 bases from V and 7 bases from J, leaving 10 bases between. The CDR3 bases are TGCGCCAGCAGGTCGGGGTGGGAGCAGTACTTC. It encodes CASRSGWEQYF.

This clone was seen a handful of times. The chain uses TRBV5-1 and TRBJ2-5; D is perhaps TRBD2 (6 bases). Deletions cut 7 bases from V and 3 bases from J, with 16 bases between. The germline V gene encodes CDR1 SGHRS and CDR2 YFSETQ. This CDR3 has 14 amino acids. The CDR3 DNA reads as TGCGCCAGCCGCTACACGACTAGAGAAGAGACCCAGTACTTC. This encodes CASRYTTREETQYF.